One sample yielded the 7 T cell receptor beta chains listed below, sequenced in a study of blood T cell repertoires in COVID-19. Here immunoSEQ multiplex PCR was the method, and the copy in TCRdb shows in-frame clones only, minus some. The repertoire holds some 120,000 clones, with around 81% as singletons. Sequenced input: peripheral blood. The receptors here all came from a woman in her forties or fifties with acute or convalescent COVID-19.

The chain is built from TRBV7-9 and TRBJ2-3, with 7 bases fitting TRBD2. CDR1 SEHNR and CDR2 FQNEAQ come from the germline V gene (reference sequence). The CDR3 extends over 14 amino acids. Germline trimming cut 5 bases from V and 5 bases from J; bases unmatched to any gene: 7. In nucleotides, the CDR3 is TGTGCCAGCAGCCACCGGGGGAGGGGAGATACGCAGTATTTT. Translated, it gives CASSHRGRGDTQYF. The entire variable domain, with the rest obtained from reference TRBV7-9 and TRBJ2-3, is as follows: DTGVSQNPRHKITKRGQNVTFRCDPISEHNRLYWYRQTLGQGPEFLTYFQNEAQLEKSRLLSDRFSAERPKGSFSTLEIQRTEQGDSAMYLCASSHRGRGDTQYFGPGTRLTVL.

The chain joins TRBV19 to TRBJ2-7; tentative D call: TRBD1 (7 bases). Germline V gene data show CDR1 as LNHDA and CDR2 as SQIVND (reference sequence). V was shortened by 7 bases and J by 3 bases, with 28 bases between the two germline ends. CDR3 length: 18 amino acids. CDR3 nucleotide sequence: TGTGCCAGTACCCTCTCCTTTGGCGGGACAGTTAAAGTCTACGAGCAGTACTTC. It encodes CASTLSFGGTVKVYEQYF.

This clone was seen only once. The chain joins TRBV28 to TRBJ1-5; D is ambiguous. Per germline, CDR1 MDHEN and CDR2 SYDVKM. The V end lost 4 bases, the J end lost 2 bases, and 9 bases lay between the germline ends. The CDR3 covers 14 residues. CDR3 coding DNA: TGTGCCAGCAGTTCTGCCCAGGGCAATCAGCCCCAGCATTTT. Encoded protein: CASSSAQGNQPQHF.

The chain links TRBV7-2 to TRBJ1-5; 8 nucleotides match TRBD1. Trimming took 1 base from V and 3 from J; bases not matched to a gene: 2. This CDR3 is 15 amino acids long. Germline V gives CDR1 SGHTA, CDR2 FQGNSA. In nucleotides, the CDR3 is TGTGCCAGCAGCTTAGAACAGGGGGTCAATCAGCCCCAGCATTTT. Amino acids: CASSLEQGVNQPQHF.

CDR3 amino acids: CASSLEGDSPLHF. The CDR3 DNA sequence: TGTGCCAGCAGCTTAGAGGGAGATTCACCCCTCCACTTT. V and J are TRBV7-8 and TRBJ1-6; D is uncertain. CDR3 length: 13 residues. Germline V gene data show CDR1 as SGHVS and CDR2 as FQNEAQ. V gave up 1 base and J gave up 8 bases, with 6 bases separating them.

The table lists this clone with a few counts. The V and J genes are TRBV19 and TRBJ1-2; no reliable D call. This CDR3 is built from 11 residues. V lost 5 bases, J lost 8 bases, and 9 bases lay in between. CDR1 is LNHDA, CDR2 SQIVND, per germline (reference sequence). The CDR3 nucleotides read TGTGCCAGTAGTGCCGGGAAGGGCTACACCTTC. It codes for CASSAGKGYTF.

The rearrangement uses TRBV7-9 and TRBJ1-2, with D possibly TRBD1 on 5 matching bases. This CDR3 spans 14 amino acids. Germline CDR1 and CDR2: SEHNR and FQNEAQ (reference sequence). The germline V and J ends were trimmed by 5 bases and 2 bases, with 12 bases remaining between them. The CDR3 DNA reads TGTGCCAGCAGCCCCAGCGGGGGAAACTATGGCTACACCTTC. Encoded protein: CASSPSGGNYGYTF. Full variable domain (rest looked up from reference TRBV7-9 and TRBJ1-2): DTGVSQNPRHKITKRGQNVTFRCDPISEHNRLYWYRQTLGQGPEFLTYFQNEAQLEKSRLLSDRFSAERPKGSFSTLEIQRTEQGDSAMYLCASSPSGGNYGYTFGSGTRLTVV.